The 4 T cell receptor beta chains below all came from one sample that was sequenced in a study of monozygotic twins with inflammatory bowel disease. No DNA is given; TCRdb re-called the 5' RACE reads and lists each CDR3 protein once. The sample totals 400,000 to 500,000 distinct CDR3 sequences. Sequencing was done on a sample of blood. The source of these receptors is a human donor with ulcerative colitis or Crohn's disease, or a healthy co-twin of an affected twin (not recorded which).

V is TRBV27 and J is TRBJ2-4; TCRdb selects TRBD1, and the lack of DNA leaves this call unchecked. Germline V lookup: CDR1 MNHEY, CDR2 SMNVEV (reference sequence). The CDR3 runs to 11 residues. The CDR3 loop is CASSFGGIQYF.

V usage is TRBV20-1 and J usage is TRBJ2-1; TCRdb proposes TRBD2, but this gene call is untestable without DNA. The germline V gene encodes CDR1 DFQATT and CDR2 SNEGSKA (reference sequence). The CDR3 loop spans 14 amino acids. The CDR3 spells CSARRSGSMSEQFF.

The CDR3: CASSPRPHYEQYF. V and J are TRBV5-1 and TRBJ2-7. This CDR3 is built from 13 residues. Per the germline V gene, CDR1 is SGHRS and CDR2 is YFSETQ.

This sequence joins TRBV9 and TRBJ1-3; TCRdb lists TRBD1, though no DNA is available to test this call. The CDR3 sequence is 19 residues long. Germline CDR1 and CDR2: SGDLS and YYNGEE. The CDR3 loop is CASSVDLPGTGSSGNTIYF.